Sequencing of this T cell receptor (beta chain) was carried out in a study of T-cell reconstitution after alpha-beta-depleted transplantation in children. Unique molecular identifiers were used in preparing the TCRbeta library. TCRdb used MiXCR to reprocess the PCR reads, holding one entry per CDR3 protein. The sample holds under 450,000 distinct CDR3 sequences, approximately 12% seen once. V lost 10 bases to trimming and J lost 6 bases; unmatched junction nucleotides: 9. The CDR3 is 13 amino acids. Per the germline V gene, CDR1 is MNHEY and CDR2 is SMNVEV (reference sequence). Sequencing used PBMCs, obtained from the stem cell graft. The J gene is TRBJ1-5, the V gene TRBV27; 7 positions agree with TRBD1. This TCR derives from a human donor who donated a stem cell graft to a child with Fanconi anemia. This CDR3 is CATGTVRTQPQHF. In DNA, the CDR3 is TGTGCCACCGGGACAGTTCGTACTCAGCCCCAGCATTTT.